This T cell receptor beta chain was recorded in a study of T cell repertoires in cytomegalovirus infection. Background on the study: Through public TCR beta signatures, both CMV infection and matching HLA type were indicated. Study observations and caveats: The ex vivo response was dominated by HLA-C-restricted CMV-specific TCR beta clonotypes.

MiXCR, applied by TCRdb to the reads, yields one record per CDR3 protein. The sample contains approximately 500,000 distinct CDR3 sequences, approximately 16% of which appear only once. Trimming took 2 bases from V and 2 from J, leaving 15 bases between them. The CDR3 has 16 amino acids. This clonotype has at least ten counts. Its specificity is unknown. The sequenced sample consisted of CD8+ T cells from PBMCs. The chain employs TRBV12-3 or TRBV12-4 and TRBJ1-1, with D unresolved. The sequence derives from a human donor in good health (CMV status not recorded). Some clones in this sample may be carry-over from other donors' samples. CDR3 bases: TGTGCCAGCAGTTTAAGATTAAAGGAGGGCAACACTGAAGCTTTCTTT. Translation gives CASSLRLKEGNTEAFF.